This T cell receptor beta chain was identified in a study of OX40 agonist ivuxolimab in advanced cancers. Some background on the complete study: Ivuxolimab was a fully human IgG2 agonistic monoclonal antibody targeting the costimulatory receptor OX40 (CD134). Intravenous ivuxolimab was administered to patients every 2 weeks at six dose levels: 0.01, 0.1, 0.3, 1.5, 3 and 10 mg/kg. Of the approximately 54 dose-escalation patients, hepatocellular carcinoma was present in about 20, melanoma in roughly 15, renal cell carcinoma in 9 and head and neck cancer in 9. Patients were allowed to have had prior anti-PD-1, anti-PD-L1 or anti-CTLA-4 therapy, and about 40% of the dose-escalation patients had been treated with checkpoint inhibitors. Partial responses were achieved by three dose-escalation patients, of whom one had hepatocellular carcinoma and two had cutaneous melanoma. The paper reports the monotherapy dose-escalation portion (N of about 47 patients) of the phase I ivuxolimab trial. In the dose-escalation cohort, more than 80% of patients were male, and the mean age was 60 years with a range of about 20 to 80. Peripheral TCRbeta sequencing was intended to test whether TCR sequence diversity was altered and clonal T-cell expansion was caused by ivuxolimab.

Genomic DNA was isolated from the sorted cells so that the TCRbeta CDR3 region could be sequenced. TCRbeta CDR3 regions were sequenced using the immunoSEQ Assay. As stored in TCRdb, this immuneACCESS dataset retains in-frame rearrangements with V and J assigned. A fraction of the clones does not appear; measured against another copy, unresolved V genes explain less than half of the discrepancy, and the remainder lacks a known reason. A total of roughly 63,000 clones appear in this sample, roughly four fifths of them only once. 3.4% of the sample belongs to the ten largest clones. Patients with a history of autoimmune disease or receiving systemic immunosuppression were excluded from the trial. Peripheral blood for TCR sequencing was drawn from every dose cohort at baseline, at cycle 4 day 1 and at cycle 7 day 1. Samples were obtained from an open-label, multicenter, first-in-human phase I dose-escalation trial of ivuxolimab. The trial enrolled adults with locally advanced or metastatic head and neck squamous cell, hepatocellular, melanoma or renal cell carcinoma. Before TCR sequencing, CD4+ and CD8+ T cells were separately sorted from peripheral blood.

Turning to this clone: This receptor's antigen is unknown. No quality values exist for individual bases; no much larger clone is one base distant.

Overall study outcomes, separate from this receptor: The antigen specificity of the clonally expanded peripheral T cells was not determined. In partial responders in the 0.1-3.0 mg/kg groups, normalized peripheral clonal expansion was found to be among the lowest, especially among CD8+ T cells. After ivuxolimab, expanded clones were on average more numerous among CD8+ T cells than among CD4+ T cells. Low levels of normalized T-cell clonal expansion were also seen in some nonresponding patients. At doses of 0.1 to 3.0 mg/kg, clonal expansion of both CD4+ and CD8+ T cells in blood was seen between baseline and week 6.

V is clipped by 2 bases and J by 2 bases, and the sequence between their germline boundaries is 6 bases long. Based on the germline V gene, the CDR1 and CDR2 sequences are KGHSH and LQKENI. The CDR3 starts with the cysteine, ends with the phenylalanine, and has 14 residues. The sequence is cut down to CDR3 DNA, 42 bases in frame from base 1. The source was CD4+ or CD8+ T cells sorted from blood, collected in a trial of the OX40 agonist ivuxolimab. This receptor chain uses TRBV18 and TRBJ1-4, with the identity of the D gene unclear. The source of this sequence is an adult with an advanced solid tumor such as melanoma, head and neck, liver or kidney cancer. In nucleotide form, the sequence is TGTGCCAGCTCACCAGGGGTGACTAATGAAAAACTGTTTTTT. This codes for CASSPGVTNEKLFF. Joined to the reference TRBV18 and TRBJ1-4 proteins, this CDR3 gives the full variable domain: NAGVMQNPRHLVRRRGQEARLRCSPMKGHSHVYWYRQLPEEGLKFMVYLQKENIIDESGMPKERFSAEFPKEGPSILRIQQVVRGDSAAYFCASSPGVTNEKLFFGSGTQLSVL.